This T cell receptor (beta chain) was recovered during a study of early T cells in non-severe SARS-CoV-2 infection. Study in general: Sequencing targeted bulk RNA from unsorted whole blood, leaving chains unpaired. The study, taken as a whole, reports: Comparison of clonotypes with VDJdb favored anti-spike CD8 responses while missing private and CD4 specificities.

Unique molecular identifiers (one per individual cDNA molecule) were attached. MiXCR, applied by TCRdb to the 5' RACE reads, yields one record per CDR3 protein. The sample has approximately 60,000 distinct CDR3 sequences; roughly 9% are singletons. The sample holds many counts of this clonotype. Its antigen is as yet unknown. Germline V gene lookup returns CDR1 LNHDA and CDR2 SQIVND (reference sequence). V lost 9 bases to trimming and J lost 0 bases, with 9 bases between them. The CDR3 is 14 amino acids. This clonotype was sampled from an adult who was a healthcare worker with PCR-confirmed SARS-CoV-2 infection or an uninfected control (not recorded which). This rearrangement joins TRBV19 to TRBJ2-6; D tentatively reads TRBD1 or TRBD2 (5 bases each). Here the sequenced sample was whole blood, taken at baseline. The CDR3 DNA sequence: TGTGCCAGCGGGGCCCTCTCTGGGGCCAACGTCCTGACTTTC. Its protein product is CASGALSGANVLTF.